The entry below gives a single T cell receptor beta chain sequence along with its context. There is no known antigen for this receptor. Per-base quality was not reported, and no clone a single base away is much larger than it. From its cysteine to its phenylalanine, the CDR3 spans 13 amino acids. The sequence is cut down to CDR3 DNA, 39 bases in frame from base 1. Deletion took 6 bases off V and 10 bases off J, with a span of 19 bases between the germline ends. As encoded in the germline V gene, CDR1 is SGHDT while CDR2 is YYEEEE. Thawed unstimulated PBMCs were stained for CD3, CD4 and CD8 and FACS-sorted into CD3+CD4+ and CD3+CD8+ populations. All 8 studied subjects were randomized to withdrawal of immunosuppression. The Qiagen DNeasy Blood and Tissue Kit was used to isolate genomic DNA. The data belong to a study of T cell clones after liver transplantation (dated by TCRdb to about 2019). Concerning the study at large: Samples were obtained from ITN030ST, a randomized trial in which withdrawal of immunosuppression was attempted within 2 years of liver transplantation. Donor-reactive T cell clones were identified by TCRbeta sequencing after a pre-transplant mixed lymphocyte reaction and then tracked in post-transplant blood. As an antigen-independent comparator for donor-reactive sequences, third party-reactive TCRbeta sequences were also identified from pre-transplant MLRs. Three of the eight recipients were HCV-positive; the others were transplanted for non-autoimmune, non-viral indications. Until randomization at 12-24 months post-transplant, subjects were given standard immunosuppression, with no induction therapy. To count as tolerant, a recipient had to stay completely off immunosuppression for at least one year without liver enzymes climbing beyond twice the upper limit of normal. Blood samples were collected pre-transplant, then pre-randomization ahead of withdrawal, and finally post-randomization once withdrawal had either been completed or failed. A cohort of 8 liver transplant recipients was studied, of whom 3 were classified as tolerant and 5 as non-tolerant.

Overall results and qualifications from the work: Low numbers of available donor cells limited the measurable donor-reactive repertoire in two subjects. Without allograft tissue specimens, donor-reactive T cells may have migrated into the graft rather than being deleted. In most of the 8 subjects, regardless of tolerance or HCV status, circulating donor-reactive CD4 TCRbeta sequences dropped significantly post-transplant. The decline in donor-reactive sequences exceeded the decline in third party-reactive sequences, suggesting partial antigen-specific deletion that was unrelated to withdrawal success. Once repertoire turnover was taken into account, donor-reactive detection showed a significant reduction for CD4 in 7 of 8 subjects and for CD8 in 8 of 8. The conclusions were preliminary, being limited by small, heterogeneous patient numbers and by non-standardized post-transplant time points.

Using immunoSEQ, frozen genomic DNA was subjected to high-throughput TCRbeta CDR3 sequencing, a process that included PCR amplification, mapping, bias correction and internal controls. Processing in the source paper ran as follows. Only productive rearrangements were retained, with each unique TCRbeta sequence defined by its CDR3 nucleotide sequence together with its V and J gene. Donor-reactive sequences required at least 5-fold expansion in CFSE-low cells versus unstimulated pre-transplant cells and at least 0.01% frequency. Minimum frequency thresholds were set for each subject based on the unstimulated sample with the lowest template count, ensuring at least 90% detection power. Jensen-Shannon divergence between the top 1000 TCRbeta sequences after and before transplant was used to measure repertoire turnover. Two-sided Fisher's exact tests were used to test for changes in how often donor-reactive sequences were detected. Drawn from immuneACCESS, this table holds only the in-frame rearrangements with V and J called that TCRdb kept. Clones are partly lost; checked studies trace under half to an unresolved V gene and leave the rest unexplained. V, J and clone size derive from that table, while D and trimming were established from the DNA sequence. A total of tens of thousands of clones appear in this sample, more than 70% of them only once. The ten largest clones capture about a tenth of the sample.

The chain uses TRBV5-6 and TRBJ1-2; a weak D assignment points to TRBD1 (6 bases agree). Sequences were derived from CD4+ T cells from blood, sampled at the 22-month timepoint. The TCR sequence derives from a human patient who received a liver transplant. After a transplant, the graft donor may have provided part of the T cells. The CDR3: CASTLSRTVHYTF. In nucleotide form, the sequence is TGTGCCAGCACCCTTTCGAGGACAGTACACTACACCTTC.